The 15 T cell receptor beta chains listed next were all sequenced from one sample in a study of T cells in Graves' hyperthyroidism and ophthalmopathy. There were TCR beta CDR3 regions amplified from RNA transcripts. Initially, a first-round RT-PCR of the TCR CDR3 employed the HTBI primer set. TCRdb used MiXCR to reprocess the multiplex PCR reads, holding one entry per CDR3 protein. The sample shows 300,000 to 400,000 distinct CDR3 sequences, 15% to 20% of them seen only once. The specimen sequenced was blood. Receptors were obtained from a woman aged 50 to 60 with Graves' hyperthyroidism.

This clonotype was counted a few times. The V call is TRBV3-1, the J call TRBJ2-5; TRBD2 matches at 12 bases. Germline V lookup: CDR1 LGHDT, CDR2 YNNKEL (reference sequence). There are 18 residues in the CDR3. The junction had 11 bases not matched to a gene; V was cut back by 1 base and J by 5 bases. The CDR3 DNA reads as TGTGCCAGCAGCCAAGGGGTGCTAGCGGGAGGGCCCCCCGAGACCCAGTACTTC. Translation: CASSQGVLAGGPPETQYF.

The sample holds a few counts of this clonotype. The J gene is TRBJ1-5, the V gene TRBV6-1; D remains ambiguous. The CDR3 spans 13 residues. The ends were cut back, 7 bases at V and 6 bases at J, with 13 bases in the middle. Germline values: CDR1 MNHNS, CDR2 SASEGT. The CDR3 nucleotides are TGTGCCAGCACCGGTCTCCTGGGTCAGCCCCAGCATTTT. Translating it yields CASTGLLGQPQHF.

V and J are TRBV29-1 and TRBJ2-3, with unresolved D. CDR1 is SQVTM, CDR2 ANQGSEA, per germline. This CDR3 has 11 amino acids. The germline V and J ends were trimmed by 3 bases and 3 bases, with 4 bases remaining between them. In DNA, the CDR3 is TGCAGCGTTGACGGTACAGATACGCAGTATTTT. This sequence encodes CSVDGTDTQYF.

This clonotype came up a few times. The genes are TRBV6-2 or TRBV6-3 and TRBJ2-7; TRBD2 agrees at 9 bases. This CDR3 region has 14 residues. With V trimmed by 3 bases and J by 2 bases, 2 bases remained unmatched. The germline V gene has CDR1 MNHEY and CDR2 SVGEGT. As DNA, the CDR3 is TGTGCCAGCAGTTATGAGCGGGGGGCCTACGAGCAGTACGTC. Translating it yields CASSYERGAYEQYV.

The chain recombines TRBV7-9 with TRBJ2-7; 9 bases agree with TRBD1. The CDR3 extends over 14 amino acids. The junction had 5 bases not matched to a gene; V was cut back by 5 bases and J by 3 bases. Germline V gene data show CDR1 as SEHNR and CDR2 as FQNEAQ (reference sequence). The CDR3: CASSGGGQGYEQYF. The CDR3 DNA sequence: TGTGCCAGCAGCGGGGGGGGACAGGGCTACGAGCAGTACTTC.

This clonotype was observed a handful of times. This chain connects TRBV28 to TRBJ1-6; 10 bases line up with TRBD1. Germline trimming cut 5 bases from V and 6 bases from J; bases unmatched to any gene: 1. The CDR3 has 14 amino acids. Germline assignment: CDR1 MDHEN and CDR2 SYDVKM. CDR3 nucleotides: TGTGCCAGCAGTCGGGACAGGGGTAATTCACCCCTCCACTTT. Its translation: CASSRDRGNSPLHF.

The V gene is TRBV5-1, the J gene TRBJ2-2; 8 bases match TRBD1. V lost 3 bases to trimming and J lost 5 bases; unmatched junction nucleotides: 6. Germline V gives CDR1 SGHRS, CDR2 YFSETQ. The CDR3 is 15 amino acids. The CDR3 loop reads CASSYGQGGTGELFF. The CDR3 DNA reads TGCGCCAGCAGCTACGGACAGGGAGGTACCGGGGAGCTGTTTTTT.

In its sample, this clonotype was seen a few times. V usage is TRBV6-1 and J usage is TRBJ1-2; 7 nucleotides match TRBD1. Germline V lookup: CDR1 MNHNS, CDR2 SASEGT. There are 13 residues in the CDR3. After removal of 5 bases from V and 6 bases from J, the junction contained 6 bases not matched to a gene. This CDR3 is CASSKTGIDGYTF. The DNA for the CDR3 is TGTGCCAGCAGTAAGACAGGGATCGATGGCTACACCTTC.

The chain combines TRBV28 with TRBJ1-4; 7 nucleotides line up with TRBD1. The length of the CDR3 is 15 residues. Losses at the gene ends were 1 base for V and 4 bases for J; bases not matched to a gene: 3. Germline V gene sequence: CDR1 MDHEN, CDR2 SYDVKM. This CDR3 reads CASSLSGQNNEKLFF. The CDR3, as DNA: TGTGCCAGCAGTTTATCGGGACAGAATAATGAAAAACTGTTTTTT.

The chain carries TRBV20-1 and TRBJ2-5; D perhaps matches TRBD1 (6 bases). V shed 1 base and J shed 1 base, with 10 bases lying between them. The CDR3 runs to 14 residues. The germline CDR1 and CDR2 sequences are DFQATT and SNEGSKA (reference sequence). Here the CDR3 reads CSARGWTAQETQYF. CDR3 nucleotide sequence: TGCAGTGCTAGAGGTTGGACAGCCCAAGAGACCCAGTACTTC.

The chain has TRBV5-1 and TRBJ1-1; D is unclear. The CDR3 extends over 15 amino acids. Germline V lookup: CDR1 SGHRS, CDR2 YFSETQ. The V and J ends lost 6 bases and 1 base respectively, with 16 bases between them. CDR3 DNA: TGCGCCAGCACCCCCTTGACACTTGAGAACACTGAAGCTTTCTTT. It specifies CASTPLTLENTEAFF.

This clonotype was recorded many times. The chain combines TRBV11-2 with TRBJ2-3; 8 positions match TRBD1. V lost 5 bases, J lost 3 bases, and 7 bases stayed unmatched. Germline V gene lookup returns CDR1 SGHAT and CDR2 FQNNGV. The CDR3 totals 15 residues. For the CDR3, the DNA is TGTGCCAGCAGCAGAGCCAGGGGGCTGACAGATACGCAGTATTTT. Translating gives CASSRARGLTDTQYF.

This clonotype was seen a handful of times. DNA for the CDR3: TGTGCCAGCAGCCAAGGACGTGGCCAGCCCCAGCATTTT. Amino acids: CASSQGRGQPQHF. This sequence joins TRBV4-2 and TRBJ1-5, with D unresolved. Trimming took off 1 base at V and 7 bases at J, with 8 bases between the two ends. This CDR3 spans 13 amino acids. Germline CDR1 LGHNA, CDR2 YNFKEQ.

This clonotype was seen ten or more times. This sequence joins TRBV6-2 or TRBV6-3 and TRBJ1-5; D perhaps matches TRBD1 (5 bases). The CDR3 consists of 17 residues. Trimming stripped 6 bases from V and 0 bases from J, with 18 bases between. Per the germline V gene, CDR1 is MNHEY and CDR2 is SVGEGT. The CDR3 protein is CASSLERDFYSNQPQHF. In DNA, the CDR3 is TGTGCCAGCAGCTTAGAAAGGGACTTTTATAGCAATCAGCCCCAGCATTTT.

This clonotype turned up a few times. This chain joins TRBV11-2 and TRBJ2-5, with TRBD2 as a possible D gene (7 bases). CDR3 length: 15 amino acids. Germline lookup yields CDR1 SGHAT and CDR2 FQNNGV. V dropped 5 bases and J dropped 4 bases, with 17 bases sitting between them. For the CDR3, the DNA is TGTGCCAGCAGCCCAGAGGGGGGGGCGGGAGAGACCCAGTACTTC. It specifies CASSPEGGAGETQYF.